These T cell receptor beta chains were read from a single sample in a study of spatial heterogeneity in lung cancer. Each CDR3 protein is one row after TCRdb ran MiXCR on the 5' RACE reads. The data show about 48,000 distinct CDR3 sequences, with around 5.2% seen just once and around 10% held by the top ten. Sequencing used PBMCs, obtained at surgery. Receptor source: a male donor with early-stage non-small cell lung cancer. CDR3s include the opening cysteine and the closing phenylalanine or tryptophan. D genes are given only for firm matches. Size is omitted from some rows. Given values are once, few, many or a class for expanded clones.

j_call	clone_size	v_call	d_call	cdr3_aa	cdr3_nt
TRBJ2-1	many	TRBV5-1	TRBD2	CASSSPRIAGAGEQFF	TGCGCCAGCAGCTCCCCCAGGATAGCGGGAGCGGGAGAGCAGTTCTTC
TRBJ2-1	many	TRBV6-1	TRBD2	CASSIAGAYNEQFF	TGTGCCAGCAGCATAGCGGGGGCCTACAATGAGCAGTTCTTC
TRBJ2-1	many	TRBV29-1	.	CSVEPQDNEQFF	TGCAGCGTTGAACCCCAGGACAATGAGCAGTTCTTC
TRBJ2-7	many	TRBV6-1	.	CASSLAVPGQYF	TGTGCCAGCAGTCTTGCGGTCCCGGGGCAGTACTTC
TRBJ2-7	many	TRBV12-3/TRBV12-4	TRBD1	CASSDPKTGDQQYF	TGTGCCAGCAGTGACCCGAAGACAGGGGATCAGCAGTACTTC
TRBJ2-2	many	TRBV19	.	CASSIRGTFYTGELFF	TGTGCCAGTAGTATACGAGGTACCTTTTACACCGGGGAGCTGTTTTTT
TRBJ2-2	many	TRBV5-1	TRBD2	CASSLAGTRHTGELFF	TGCGCCAGCAGCTTGGCTGGGACTAGGCACACCGGGGAGCTGTTTTTT
TRBJ1-5	many	TRBV5-4	.	CASSLGGPDSNQPQHF	TGTGCCAGCAGCTTGGGGGGACCCGATAGCAATCAGCCCCAGCATTTT
TRBJ2-7	medium-sized	TRBV6-5	TRBD1	CASSRDRGYEQYF	TGTGCCAGCAGTCGGGACAGGGGCTACGAGCAGTACTTC
TRBJ2-7	many	TRBV5-5	TRBD2	CASSPAGGTGQYF	TGTGCCAGCAGCCCTGCCGGGGGGACGGGGCAGTACTTC
TRBJ2-1	many	TRBV24-1	.	CATSDLGGVQFF	TGTGCCACCAGTGATTTAGGGGGAGTCCAGTTCTTC
TRBJ2-7	many	TRBV20-1	.	CSASRVSSSYEQYF	TGCAGTGCTTCCCGGGTCTCGTCTTCCTACGAGCAGTACTTC
TRBJ1-5	many	TRBV3-1	.	CASSQDASNQPQHF	TGTGCCAGCAGCCAAGATGCTAGCAATCAGCCCCAGCATTTT
TRBJ2-1	many	TRBV12-3/TRBV12-4	.	CASSSTGYNEQFF	TGTGCCAGCAGCTCCACTGGCTACAATGAGCAGTTCTTC
TRBJ2-1	many	TRBV13	TRBD1	CASSPQGVGEKGEQFF	TGTGCCAGCAGCCCCCAGGGGGTGGGGGAGAAGGGTGAGCAGTTCTTC
TRBJ2-5	many	TRBV7-7	.	CASSLGQGPGKTQYF	TGTGCTAGCAGCTTAGGGCAGGGTCCGGGGAAGACCCAGTACTTC
TRBJ1-6	many	TRBV29-1	.	CSAGDGDNSPLHF	TGCAGCGCCGGGGACGGGGATAATTCACCCCTCCACTTT
TRBJ2-2	many	TRBV2	TRBD2	CASSSSGAPAELFF	TGTGCCAGCAGTTCCAGCGGGGCCCCGGCGGAGCTGTTTTTT
TRBJ2-3	many	TRBV20-1	.	CSAYHQAGTSTDTQYF	TGCAGTGCTTACCACCAGGCGGGGACCAGCACAGATACGCAGTATTTT
TRBJ2-7	many	TRBV2	TRBD2	CASSRDYKGEQYF	TGTGCCAGCAGTAGGGACTACAAAGGCGAGCAGTACTTC
TRBJ2-1	many	TRBV4-1	TRBD2	CASSHTRLSGRGAYNEQFF	TGCGCCAGCAGCCATACCCGGCTCTCCGGGAGGGGAGCCTACAATGAGCAGTTCTTC
TRBJ1-6	many	TRBV27	.	CASSLRSYNSPLHF	TGTGCCAGCAGTTTAAGGTCCTATAATTCACCCCTCCACTTT
TRBJ1-1	many	TRBV10-3	TRBD1	CAISSTRGDEAFF	TGTGCCATCAGTTCTACCAGGGGGGATGAAGCTTTCTTT
TRBJ1-1	many	TRBV5-4	.	CASSTPQGATEAFF	TGTGCCAGCAGCACCCCACAGGGCGCAACTGAAGCTTTCTTT
TRBJ1-2	.	TRBV7-2	.	CASSLMLAVDYGYTF	TGTGCCAGCAGCTTAATGTTGGCTGTGGACTATGGCTACACCTTC
TRBJ1-1	many	TRBV12-3/TRBV12-4	.	CASSLSGASTEAFF	TGTGCCAGCAGTCTCTCAGGGGCTAGCACTGAAGCTTTCTTT